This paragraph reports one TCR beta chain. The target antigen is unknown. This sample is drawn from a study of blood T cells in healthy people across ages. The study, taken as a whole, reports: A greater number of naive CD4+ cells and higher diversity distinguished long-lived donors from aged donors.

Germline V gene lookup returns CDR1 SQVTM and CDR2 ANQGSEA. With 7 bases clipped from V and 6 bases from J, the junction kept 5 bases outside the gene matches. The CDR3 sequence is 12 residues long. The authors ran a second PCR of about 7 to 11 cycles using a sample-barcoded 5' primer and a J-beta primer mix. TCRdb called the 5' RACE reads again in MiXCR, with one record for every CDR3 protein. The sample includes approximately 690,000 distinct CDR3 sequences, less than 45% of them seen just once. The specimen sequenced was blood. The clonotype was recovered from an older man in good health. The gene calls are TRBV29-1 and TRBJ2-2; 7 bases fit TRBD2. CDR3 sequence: CSAFTSAGELFF. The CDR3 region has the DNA TGCAGCGCCTTTACTAGCGCCGGGGAGCTGTTTTTT.